This T cell receptor beta chain comes out of a study of blood T cell repertoires in COVID-19. Authors' processing steps: Estimated nucleated cell counts came from reference gene primer amplification. Assay: immunoSEQ multiplex PCR; the TCRdb copy retains only in-frame clones and omits some. V and J calls and clone size are given by that table; D and trimming were obtained from the DNA. The sample gives 200,000 to 250,000 clones, around 83% of which show up once; 1.9% is in the top ten. This CDR3 is built from 15 residues. The germline V gene encodes CDR1 SGHRS and CDR2 YFSETQ. Trimming pared 2 bases from V and 6 bases from J, leaving 16 bases between.

The sequence was obtained from a man aged 25-45 years who had recovered from COVID-19. Sequences were obtained from peripheral blood. V is TRBV5-1 and J is TRBJ2-3; maybe TRBD1 (6 bases). The CDR3 nucleotides read TGCGCCAGCAGCTTTTCAGGGGAAGTTTCGGATACGCAGTATTTT. Translated: CASSFSGEVSDTQYF.